Following are 24 T cell receptor beta chains from one sample sequenced in a study of identical twins. One entry per CDR3 protein results from TCRdb running MiXCR on the 5' RACE reads. The sample has more than 200,000 distinct CDR3 sequences; less than 9.5% are singletons. The sample consisted of memory (CD45RO+) T cells sorted from blood. These receptors all stem from a young woman in good health.

This clonotype was counted only a few times. The chain employs TRBV6-5 and TRBJ2-1, with D possibly being TRBD2 (5 bases). Germline CDR1 and CDR2: MNHEY and SVGAGI. V was shortened by 2 bases and J by 8 bases, with 16 bases between the two germline ends. CDR3 size: 15 residues. The CDR3 spells CASSYLGEYSYEQFF. As DNA, the CDR3 is TGTGCCAGCAGTTACCTGGGAGAATACTCATATGAGCAGTTCTTC.

This clonotype was observed a handful of times. J is TRBJ2-5 and V is TRBV7-7, with D unclear. The germline V gene encodes CDR1 SSHAT and CDR2 FNYEAQ (reference sequence). The V end lost 5 bases, the J end lost 4 bases, and 14 bases lay between the germline ends. CDR3 size: 14 residues. The DNA of the CDR3 is TGTGCCAGCAGCCGACTTGGGTCGGCAGAGACCCAGTACTTC. Translation gives CASSRLGSAETQYF.

This clonotype was seen at least ten times. CDR3 sequence reads: CASSSGTGNSYNEQFF. CDR3 bases: TGCGCCAGCAGCTCGGGGACAGGGAATTCCTACAATGAGCAGTTCTTC. This chain uses TRBV5-1 with TRBJ2-1, with 9 bases aligning to TRBD1. The germline V gene encodes CDR1 SGHRS and CDR2 YFSETQ. The CDR3 is made up of 16 amino acids. The V gene end was trimmed by 3 bases and the J gene end by 1 base; junction bases not matched to a gene: 5. The entire variable domain, with the rest obtained from reference TRBV5-1 and TRBJ2-1, is as follows: KAGVTQTPRYLIKTRGQQVTLSCSPISGHRSVSWYQQTPGQGLQFLFEYFSETQRNKGNFPGRFSGRQFSNSRSEMNVSTLELGDSALYLCASSSGTGNSYNEQFFGPGTRLTVL.

V gene TRBV6-6 combines with J gene TRBJ2-5, with D possibly matching TRBD1 (5 bases). Germline CDR1 is MNHNY and CDR2 is SVGAGI (reference sequence). CDR3 length: 13 residues. Trimming pared 0 bases from V and 5 bases from J, leaving 7 bases between. This CDR3 reads CASSYSAGETQYF. CDR3 DNA sequence: TGTGCCAGCAGTTACTCCGCAGGGGAGACCCAGTACTTC.

This clonotype was counted a few times. The DNA of the CDR3 is TGTGCCAGCAGTGAGTTTTCCACCTCGGGCGAGCAGTACTTC. This gives the protein CASSEFSTSGEQYF. V gene TRBV2 combines with J gene TRBJ2-7; no firm D call. The CDR3 is made up of 14 amino acids. The V end lost 3 bases, the J end lost 6 bases, and 15 bases lay between the germline ends. In germline, CDR1 is SNHLY, CDR2 FYNNEI.

There are a few counts of this clonotype. The chain joins TRBV18 to TRBJ2-3; D is unclear. The length of the CDR3 is 12 residues. The V end was cut by 2 bases, the J end by 5 bases, with 5 bases between. CDR1 and CDR2 (germline): KGHSH, LQKENI. In DNA form, the CDR3 reads TGTGCCAGCTCACCATCAATAGATACGCAGTATTTT. Its protein is CASSPSIDTQYF.

This clonotype has only a few counts. This chain links TRBV2 with TRBJ1-1; TRBD1 matches 8 bases. CDR1 is SNHLY, CDR2 FYNNEI, per germline. The J segment lost 3 bases and the V segment lost 8 bases, leaving 14 bases of the junction unmatched. The CDR3 covers 16 residues. CDR3 DNA sequence: TGTGCCAGCTGGGGCTACAGGGGGAATCGCGACACTGAAGCTTTCTTT. This gives the protein CASWGYRGNRDTEAFF.

This clonotype was seen many times. V and J are TRBV7-8 and TRBJ1-1, with TRBD1 matching 7 bases. The CDR3 runs 15 residues. The germline gives CDR1 SGHVS, CDR2 FQNEAQ. Losses at the gene ends were 5 bases for V and 7 bases for J; bases not matched to a gene: 13. CDR3 DNA: TGTGCCAGCAGCCCTTACATTGCAGGGGGAGGTGAAGCTTTCTTT. Its translation is CASSPYIAGGGEAFF.

The rearrangement uses TRBV20-1 and TRBJ2-2; the D gene is possibly TRBD1 (5 bases). The V gene lost 6 bases and the J gene lost 0 bases, with 8 bases spanning the gap. Germline CDR1 and CDR2: DFQATT and SNEGSKA (reference sequence). The CDR3 runs 13 residues. CDR3 sequence reads: CSASTANTGELFF. In DNA form, the CDR3 reads TGCAGTGCCTCGACAGCGAACACCGGGGAGCTGTTTTTT.

This clonotype was observed many times. The chain joins TRBV4-1 to TRBJ2-2; D is undetermined. This CDR3 region has 15 residues. V shed 1 base and J shed 1 base, with 7 bases lying between them. CDR1 and CDR2 (germline): MGHRA, YSYEKL. CDR3 residues: CASSQGGQNTGELFF. DNA of the CDR3: TGCGCCAGCAGCCAAGGCGGCCAGAACACCGGGGAGCTGTTTTTT.

This clonotype was picked up a small number of times. V and J are TRBV5-1 and TRBJ2-2; D is perhaps TRBD1 (6 bases). V was cut by 7 bases and J by 0 bases, with 13 bases left in between. The CDR3 sequence is 15 residues long. Germline V gene sequence: CDR1 SGHRS, CDR2 YFSETQ. CDR3: CASEGENANTGELFF. CDR3 sequence (DNA): TGCGCCAGCGAGGGGGAGAACGCGAACACCGGGGAGCTGTTTTTT.

This clonotype showed up many times. V and J are TRBV2 and TRBJ2-3; weak D call: TRBD1 (6 bases). The CDR3 loop spans 15 amino acids. Trimming pared 3 bases from V and 1 base from J, leaving 11 bases between. The germline CDR1 and CDR2 sequences are SNHLY and FYNNEI. The CDR3 nucleotides read TGTGCCAGCAGTGACAGGGGAATTGGCACAGATACGCAGTATTTT. This gives the protein CASSDRGIGTDTQYF. Drawing the rest from reference TRBV2 and TRBJ2-3, the complete variable domain is EPEVTQTPSHQVTQMGQEVILRCVPISNHLYFYWYRQILGQKVEFLVSFYNNEISEKSEIFDDQFSVERPDGSNFTLKIRSTKLEDSAMYFCASSDRGIGTDTQYFGPGTRLTVL.

This rearrangement joins TRBV15 to TRBJ2-1; 9 positions agree with TRBD1. Germline loops: CDR1 LNHNV, CDR2 YYDKDF (reference sequence). There are 15 residues in the CDR3. V was clipped by 3 bases and J by 6 bases; unmatched bases: 6. CDR3 sequence (DNA): TGTGCCACCAGCAGTCCCGACAGGGGGATCAATGAGCAGTTCTTC. This sequence encodes CATSSPDRGINEQFF.

This clonotype has more than one count but fewer than ten. The J gene is TRBJ1-5, the V gene TRBV15, with TRBD1 as a possible D gene (5 bases). V dropped 4 bases and J dropped 4 bases, with 11 bases sitting between them. Germline CDR1 reads LNHNV; CDR2 reads YYDKDF (reference sequence). There are 14 residues in the CDR3. DNA of the CDR3: TGTGCCACCAGCAAAGACAGCCTTAATCAGCCCCAGCATTTT. Protein sequence: CATSKDSLNQPQHF.

The chain combines TRBV5-1 with TRBJ2-5; D call uncertain. V lost 4 bases to trimming and J lost 1 base, with 11 bases between them. Germline-derived CDR1 and CDR2 are SGHRS and YFSETQ. The CDR3 spans 14 residues. The chain's CDR3 is CASSPTAIQETQYF. In nucleotides, the CDR3 is TGCGCCAGCAGCCCAACAGCCATCCAAGAGACCCAGTACTTC.

The rearrangement links TRBV6-5 to TRBJ2-1, with D possibly being TRBD1 (5 bases). The CDR3 is 17 residues long. Deletions cut 2 bases from V and 9 bases from J, with 23 bases between. Germline CDR1 is MNHEY and CDR2 is SVGAGI. CDR3 sequence: CASSYPQEDHQRGEQFF. The CDR3 nucleotides are TGTGCCAGCAGTTACCCTCAAGAGGACCACCAAAGGGGTGAGCAGTTCTTC.

This clonotype was counted many times. The rearrangement uses TRBV7-9 and TRBJ1-5; 8 nucleotides agree with TRBD1. With 5 bases clipped from V and 2 bases from J, the junction kept 5 bases outside the gene matches. Germline CDR1 SEHNR, CDR2 FQNEAQ (reference sequence). The CDR3 loop spans 15 amino acids. In nucleotides, the CDR3 is TGTGCCAGCAGCCCCGGGACAGGAGGCAATCAGCCCCAGCATTTT. Translated: CASSPGTGGNQPQHF. Complete variable domain (other parts from reference TRBV7-9 and TRBJ1-5): DTGVSQNPRHKITKRGQNVTFRCDPISEHNRLYWYRQTLGQGPEFLTYFQNEAQLEKSRLLSDRFSAERPKGSFSTLEIQRTEQGDSAMYLCASSPGTGGNQPQHFGDGTRLSIL.

This clonotype was seen a few times. The rearrangement joins TRBV11-2 to TRBJ2-7; a weak D match, TRBD2 (6 bases). With 1 base removed from V and 0 bases from J, the gap between germline ends came to 13 bases. Germline CDR1 is SGHAT and CDR2 is FQNNGV. CDR3 length: 16 amino acids. The CDR3 sequence is CASSLVGGRSSYEQYF. CDR3 sequence (DNA): TGTGCCAGCAGCTTAGTTGGGGGGAGAAGCTCCTACGAGCAGTACTTC.

The chain links TRBV9 to TRBJ2-1; 9 bases match TRBD1. Germline V CDR1 and CDR2: SGDLS, YYNGEE. The CDR3 length is 15 residues. After removal of 0 bases from V and 7 bases from J, the junction contained 5 bases not matched to a gene. The CDR3 nucleotides are TGTGCCAGCAGCGTAGTGGGGACAGGGTATAATGAGCAGTTCTTC. It encodes CASSVVGTGYNEQFF.

This clonotype occurred a few times. The V call is TRBV9, the J call TRBJ2-1, with D unresolved. The V gene's germline CDR1 is SGDLS and CDR2 YYNGEE. This CDR3 spans 14 amino acids. V lost 4 bases, J lost 6 bases, and 14 bases lay in between. CDR3: CASSPQSMSNEQFF. DNA for the CDR3: TGTGCCAGCAGCCCCCAGAGCATGTCCAATGAGCAGTTCTTC.

This clonotype showed up many times. J is TRBJ2-3 and V is TRBV7-2, with TRBD2 matching 7 bases. V dropped 5 bases and J dropped 3; count of bases not matched to a gene: 8. The V gene's germline CDR1 is SGHTA and CDR2 FQGNSA. CDR3 length equals 15 residues. This CDR3 is CASSLGSGATDTQYF. The DNA for the CDR3 is TGTGCCAGCAGCCTCGGGAGCGGGGCAACAGATACGCAGTATTTT.

This clonotype came up a few times. The rearrangement links TRBV11-3 to TRBJ2-5, with 7 bases lining up with TRBD2. The length of the CDR3 is 17 residues. CDR1 and CDR2 (germline): SGHNT, YENEEA. Trimming took 4 bases from V and 2 from J; bases not matched to a gene: 13. The DNA for the CDR3 is TGTGCCAGCAGCTCATCCTGGTCTAGCGGAACACAAGAGACCCAGTACTTC. Translated, it gives CASSSSWSSGTQETQYF.

The chain carries TRBV12-3 or TRBV12-4 and TRBJ1-2, with D perhaps matching TRBD1 (5 bases). Trimming cost V 6 bases and J 8 bases, with 13 bases left between them. The CDR3 runs 12 residues. This CDR3 is CASRATGGGYTF. The CDR3 DNA reads as TGTGCCAGCAGGGCAACAGGTGGCGGCTACACCTTC.

This clonotype was picked up many times. This chain links TRBV5-5 with TRBJ2-5, with unresolved D. The CDR3 has 13 residues. The germline V gene has CDR1 SGHKS and CDR2 YYEKEE (reference sequence). Trimming cost V 1 base and J 4 bases, with 8 bases left between them. The CDR3 is CASSLPQRETQYF. DNA of the CDR3: TGTGCCAGCAGCTTGCCCCAGCGAGAGACCCAGTACTTC.